This T cell receptor (beta chain) derives from a study of blood T cells in healthy people across ages. Primers used in a second PCR of about 7 to 12 cycles were a sample-barcoded 5' primer and a J-beta primer mix. TCRdb reanalysed the 5' RACE reads using MiXCR and keeps one entry per CDR3 protein. The sample carries 1.2 million to 1.5 million distinct CDR3 sequences, almost 60% recorded once. CDR1 is DFQATT and CDR2 is SNEGSKA in the germline V gene (reference sequence). V lost 3 bases, J lost 12 bases, and 15 bases lay in between. This CDR3 comprises 11 residues. With respect to this clonotype: Its antigen remains unidentified.

The study's findings and limits: Diversity estimated from one million T cells was considered an underestimate. Age advanced and TCR beta diversity per million T cells fell, roughly linearly.

The draw of peripheral blood yielded 8.5 to 10 milliliters from each donor. The sequenced sample was blood. This TCR derives from a man younger than 30 in good health. This chain uses TRBV20-1 with TRBJ2-7, with D possibly being TRBD1 or TRBD2 (5 bases each). In DNA form, the CDR3 reads TGCAGTGCTAGTCGTTCTCGAGGGGCGTACTTC. It translates to CSASRSRGAYF.